The TCR beta chain under discussion was sequenced for a study of technical replicates of blood from a few donors. Repertoires were generated with immunoSEQ multiplex PCR, while TCRdb's copy carries only in-frame clones and drops some. The profile shows some 78,000 clones, around 92% of them singletons. Germline CDR1 MGHRA, CDR2 YSYEKL. Unmatched junction bases numbered 6, after V lost 1 base and J lost 8 bases. This CDR3 spans 15 amino acids. The sequenced material came from T cells isolated from PBMCs. The clonotype originates from a human donor in good health. The V call is TRBV4-1, the J call TRBJ2-1; TRBD2 agrees at 9 bases. The CDR3 DNA is TGCGCCAGCAGCCAAGTTTGGCGGGAGGGCCATGAGCAGTTCTTC. Its protein product is CASSQVWREGHEQFF.